These 5 T cell receptor beta chains were sequenced from one sample in a study of blood T cell repertoires in COVID-19. Clones were sequenced by immunoSEQ multiplex PCR, and TCRdb holds only the in-frame ones, with some missing. Altogether roughly 200,000 clones are present, 85% being singletons, with the ten largest covering roughly a sixth. Material for sequencing was PBMCs or T cells enriched from blood (not recorded which). The origin of the receptors is a man aged 35 to 55 who had recovered from COVID-19.

The rearrangement joins TRBV24-1 to TRBJ2-7, with TRBD1 matching over 9 bases. Looked up from germline, CDR1 is KGHDR and CDR2 is SFDVKD. Trimming at V came to 3 bases and at J to 6 bases, leaving 8 bases not matched to a gene. The CDR3 is 15 residues long. CDR3 sequence: CATSDNRGLPGEQYF. CDR3 bases: TGTGCCACCAGTGATAACAGGGGGCTCCCGGGCGAGCAGTACTTC.

V and J are TRBV11-2 and TRBJ2-1; the D gene is possibly TRBD1 (5 bases). V was pared by 7 bases and J by 12 bases, with 16 bases between. The CDR3 contains 12 residues. Germline V gene sequence: CDR1 SGHAT, CDR2 FQNNGV. The CDR3 protein is CASTPSQGVQFF. For the CDR3, the DNA is TGTGCCAGCACCCCTTCGCAGGGTGTGCAGTTCTTC. Full variable domain (remainder filled in from reference TRBV11-2 and TRBJ2-1): EAGVAQSPRYKIIEKRQSVAFWCNPISGHATLYWYQQILGQGPKLLIQFQNNGVVDDSQLPKDRFSAERLKGVDSTLKIQPAKLEDSAVYLCASTPSQGVQFFGPGTRLTVL.

The chain has TRBV15 and TRBJ1-2; D is ambiguous. Looked up from germline, CDR1 is LNHNV and CDR2 is YYDKDF (reference sequence). V was cut by 7 bases and J by 6 bases, with 15 bases left in between. The CDR3 sequence is 13 residues long. The CDR3 DNA is TGTGCCACCACCAACGGAGTCTGGGATGGCTACACCTTC. Translating it yields CATTNGVWDGYTF.

This CDR3 reads CASSLTSQEGKLFF. The CDR3, as DNA: TGTGCCAGCAGCTTAACCAGCCAGGAAGGTAAACTGTTTTTT. V and J are TRBV7-3 and TRBJ1-4, with D unresolved. V gave up 0 bases and J gave up 11 bases, with 13 bases separating them. The CDR3 runs to 14 residues. Looked up from germline, CDR1 is SGHTA and CDR2 is FQGTGA.

This clone appeared a single time. V gene TRBV28 combines with J gene TRBJ2-7, with TRBD2 matching 14 bases. The V and J ends lost 11 bases and 4 bases, in that order; junction bases with no gene match: 7. The V gene's germline CDR1 is MDHEN and CDR2 SYDVKM. The CDR3 loop spans 14 amino acids. The CDR3, as DNA: TGTGCCCACGGACTAGCGGGGGGATCATACGAGCAGTACTTC. Amino acid sequence: CAHGLAGGSYEQYF.